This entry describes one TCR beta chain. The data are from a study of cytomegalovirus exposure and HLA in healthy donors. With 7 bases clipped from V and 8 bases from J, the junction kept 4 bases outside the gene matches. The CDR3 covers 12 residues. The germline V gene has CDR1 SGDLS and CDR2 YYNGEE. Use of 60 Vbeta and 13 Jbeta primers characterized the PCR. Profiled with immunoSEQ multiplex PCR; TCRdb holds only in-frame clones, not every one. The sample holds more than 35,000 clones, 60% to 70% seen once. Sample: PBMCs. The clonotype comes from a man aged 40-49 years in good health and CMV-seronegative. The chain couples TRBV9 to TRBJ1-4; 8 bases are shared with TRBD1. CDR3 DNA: TGTGCCAGCGGGACAGGTCGAGAAAAACTGTTTTTT. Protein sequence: CASGTGREKLFF. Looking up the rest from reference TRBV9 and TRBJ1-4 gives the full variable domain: DSGVTQTPKHLITATGQRVTLRCSPRSGDLSVYWYQQSLDQGLQFLIQYYNGEERAKGNILERFSAQQFPDLHSELNLSSLELGDSALYFCASGTGREKLFFGSGTQLSVL.